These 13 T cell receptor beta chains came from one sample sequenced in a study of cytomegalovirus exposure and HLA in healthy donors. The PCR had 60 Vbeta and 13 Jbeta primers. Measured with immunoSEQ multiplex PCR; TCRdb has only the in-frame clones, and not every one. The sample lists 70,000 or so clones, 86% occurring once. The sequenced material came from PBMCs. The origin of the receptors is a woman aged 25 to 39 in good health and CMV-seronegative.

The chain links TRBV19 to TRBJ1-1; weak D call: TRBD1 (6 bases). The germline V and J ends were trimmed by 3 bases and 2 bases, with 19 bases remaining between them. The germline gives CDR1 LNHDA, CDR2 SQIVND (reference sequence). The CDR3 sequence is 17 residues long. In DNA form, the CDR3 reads TGTGCCAGTAGTATCCGGGCCAGGGGATATATTAACACTGAAGCTTTCTTT. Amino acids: CASSIRARGYINTEAFF.

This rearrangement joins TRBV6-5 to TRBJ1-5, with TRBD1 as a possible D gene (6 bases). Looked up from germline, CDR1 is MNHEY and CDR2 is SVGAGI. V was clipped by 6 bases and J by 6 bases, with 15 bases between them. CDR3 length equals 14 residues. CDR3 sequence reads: CASSFDRNAQPQHF. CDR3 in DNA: TGTGCCAGCAGCTTTGACAGGAATGCTCAGCCCCAGCATTTT.

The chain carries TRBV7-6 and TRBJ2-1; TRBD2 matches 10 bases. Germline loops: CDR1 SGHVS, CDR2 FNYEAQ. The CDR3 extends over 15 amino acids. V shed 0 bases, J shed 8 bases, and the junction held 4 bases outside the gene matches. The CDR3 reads CASSLAGTSEHEQFF. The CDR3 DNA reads TGTGCCAGCAGCTTAGCGGGGACTAGCGAGCATGAGCAGTTCTTC.

The CDR3 DNA sequence: TGTGCCAGCAGCCCAGGGGACACTAATGAAAAACTGTTTTTT. Amino acids: CASSPGDTNEKLFF. J is TRBJ1-4 and V is TRBV28, with D possibly matching TRBD1 (6 bases). V lost 6 bases and J 2 bases, leaving 10 bases between the germline ends. This CDR3 has 14 residues. CDR1 is MDHEN and CDR2 is SYDVKM in the germline V gene.

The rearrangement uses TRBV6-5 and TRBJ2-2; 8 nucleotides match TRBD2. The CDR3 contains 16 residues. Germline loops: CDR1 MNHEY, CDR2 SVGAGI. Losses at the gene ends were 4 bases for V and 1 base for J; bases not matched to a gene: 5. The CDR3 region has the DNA TGTGCCAGCAGTTCCCGACTAGCGCTGAACACCGGGGAGCTGTTTTTT. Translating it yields CASSSRLALNTGELFF.

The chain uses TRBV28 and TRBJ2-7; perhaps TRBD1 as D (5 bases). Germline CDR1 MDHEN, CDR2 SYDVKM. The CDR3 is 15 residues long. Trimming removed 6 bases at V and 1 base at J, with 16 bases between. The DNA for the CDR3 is TGTGCCAGCAGCCTCCTCTTTCAGGGTTCCTACGAGCAGTACTTC. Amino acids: CASSLLFQGSYEQYF.

The CDR3 region is CASSQEGLEQYF. The CDR3 nucleotides read TGCGCCAGCAGCCAAGAGGGACTCGAGCAGTACTTC. The genes are TRBV4-1 and TRBJ2-7; TRBD2 is a possible D gene (6 bases). The germline CDR1 and CDR2 sequences are MGHRA and YSYEKL. The CDR3 spans 12 residues. Trimming shortened V by 0 bases and J by 6 bases, and 6 bases separated the two germline ends.

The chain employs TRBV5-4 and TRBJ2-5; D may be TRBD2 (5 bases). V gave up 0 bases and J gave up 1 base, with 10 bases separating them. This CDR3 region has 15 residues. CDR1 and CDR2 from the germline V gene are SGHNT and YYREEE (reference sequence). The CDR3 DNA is TGTGCCAGCAGCTTGGCCGGCGGGTTCCAAGAGACCCAGTACTTC. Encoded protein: CASSLAGGFQETQYF.

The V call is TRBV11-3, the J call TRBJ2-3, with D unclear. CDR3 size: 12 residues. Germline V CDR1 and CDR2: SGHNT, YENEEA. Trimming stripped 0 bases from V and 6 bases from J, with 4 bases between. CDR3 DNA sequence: TGTGCCAGCAGCTTAGATCAGGATACGCAGTATTTT. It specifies CASSLDQDTQYF.

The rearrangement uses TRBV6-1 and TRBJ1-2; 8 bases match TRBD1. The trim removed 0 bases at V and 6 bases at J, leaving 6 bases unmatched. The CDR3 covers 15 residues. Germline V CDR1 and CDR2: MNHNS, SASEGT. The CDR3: CASSEAGDRMNGYTF. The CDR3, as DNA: TGTGCCAGCAGTGAAGCGGGGGACAGGATGAATGGCTACACCTTC.

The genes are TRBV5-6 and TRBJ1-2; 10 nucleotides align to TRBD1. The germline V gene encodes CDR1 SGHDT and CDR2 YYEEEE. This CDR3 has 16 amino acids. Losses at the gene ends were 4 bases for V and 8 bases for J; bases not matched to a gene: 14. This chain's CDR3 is CASSATGTGEDWGYTF. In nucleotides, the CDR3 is TGTGCCAGCAGCGCGACCGGGACAGGGGAAGATTGGGGCTACACCTTC.

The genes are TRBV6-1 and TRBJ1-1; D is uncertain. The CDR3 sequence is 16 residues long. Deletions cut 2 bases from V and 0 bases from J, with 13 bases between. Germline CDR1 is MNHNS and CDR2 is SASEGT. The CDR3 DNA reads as TGTGCCAGCAGTGAAAGCGGCAGGCGCATGAACACTGAAGCTTTCTTT. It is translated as CASSESGRRMNTEAFF.

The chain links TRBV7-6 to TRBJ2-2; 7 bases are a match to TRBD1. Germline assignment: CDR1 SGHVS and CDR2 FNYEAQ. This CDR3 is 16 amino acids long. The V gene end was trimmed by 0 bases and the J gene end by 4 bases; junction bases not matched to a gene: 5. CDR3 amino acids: CASSLAQGRSTGELFF. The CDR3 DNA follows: TGTGCCAGCAGCTTAGCACAGGGGCGTAGCACCGGGGAGCTGTTTTTT.